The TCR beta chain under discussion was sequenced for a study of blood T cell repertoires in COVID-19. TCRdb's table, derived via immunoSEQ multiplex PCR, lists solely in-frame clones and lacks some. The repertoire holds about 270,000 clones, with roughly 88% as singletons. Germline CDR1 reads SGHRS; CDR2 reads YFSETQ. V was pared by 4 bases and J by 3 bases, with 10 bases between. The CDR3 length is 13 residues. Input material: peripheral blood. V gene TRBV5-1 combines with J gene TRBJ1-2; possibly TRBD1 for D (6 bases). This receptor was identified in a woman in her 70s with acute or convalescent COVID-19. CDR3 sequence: CASSTTGDYGYTF. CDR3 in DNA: TGCGCCAGCAGCACGACAGGAGACTATGGCTACACCTTC.